These 5 T cell receptor beta chains were sequenced from one sample in a study of blood T cell repertoires in COVID-19. Measured with immunoSEQ multiplex PCR; TCRdb has only the in-frame clones, and not every one. Of a few hundred thousand clones listed, around 87% were seen once; the top ten hold 6.5% to 9.5%. Source material: peripheral blood. These receptors were collected from a woman in her 50s who had recovered from COVID-19.

This clone was observed once. The chain has TRBV4-1 and TRBJ2-7; 7 nucleotides match TRBD1. CDR1 is MGHRA, CDR2 YSYEKL, per germline. The CDR3 loop spans 15 amino acids. The junction had 8 bases not matched to a gene; V was cut back by 2 bases and J by 4 bases. The CDR3 sequence is CASSQNRGQVYEQYF. The CDR3 region has the DNA TGCGCCAGCAGCCAAAACAGGGGTCAGGTATACGAGCAGTACTTC.

V usage is TRBV6-2 or TRBV6-3 and J usage is TRBJ2-1, with 13 bases lining up with TRBD2. With 6 bases clipped from V and 8 bases from J, the junction kept 7 bases outside the gene matches. The CDR3 is made up of 15 amino acids. Germline V gene lookup returns CDR1 MNHEY and CDR2 SVGEGT. The DNA for the CDR3 is TGTGCCAGCAGCGGACTAGCGGGAGTCTGGGATGAGCAGTTCTTC. Its protein is CASSGLAGVWDEQFF.

This clone appeared a single time. V usage is TRBV4-2 and J usage is TRBJ2-3; a possible D gene is TRBD2 (5 bases). CDR3 size: 16 residues. Trimming took off 4 bases at V and 0 bases at J, with 14 bases between the two ends. The V gene's germline CDR1 is LGHNA and CDR2 YNFKEQ. The CDR3 DNA reads as TGTGCCAGCAGCCGTACGAGCGGCCGCAGCACAGATACGCAGTATTTT. Residues: CASSRTSGRSTDTQYF.

This clone was seen many times. The J gene is TRBJ1-5, the V gene TRBV28; possible D gene TRBD1, 5 bases. The germline V gene encodes CDR1 MDHEN and CDR2 SYDVKM. This CDR3 has 13 residues. V shed 6 bases and J shed 7 bases, with 13 bases lying between them. DNA of the CDR3: TGTGCCAGCAGCCGGGCTTGGGGCCAGCCCCAGCATTTT. Translated, it gives CASSRAWGQPQHF.

The chain couples TRBV19 to TRBJ2-2; maybe TRBD1 (5 bases). V lost 5 bases, J lost 8 bases, and 12 bases lay in between. The CDR3 totals 13 residues. Per the germline V gene, CDR1 is LNHDA and CDR2 is SQIVND (reference sequence). The CDR3 spells CASSARGQGELFF. The CDR3 region has the DNA TGTGCCAGTAGTGCTAGGGGTCAGGGGGAGCTGTTTTTT.